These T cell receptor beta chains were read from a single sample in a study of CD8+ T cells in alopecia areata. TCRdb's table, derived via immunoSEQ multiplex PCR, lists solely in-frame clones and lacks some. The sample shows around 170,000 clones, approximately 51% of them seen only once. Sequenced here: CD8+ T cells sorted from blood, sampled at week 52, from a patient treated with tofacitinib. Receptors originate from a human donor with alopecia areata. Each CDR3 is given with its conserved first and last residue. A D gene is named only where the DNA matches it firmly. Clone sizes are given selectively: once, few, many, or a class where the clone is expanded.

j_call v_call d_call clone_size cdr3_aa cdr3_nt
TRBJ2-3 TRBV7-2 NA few CASSSDVGTQYF TGTGCCAGCAGTTCAGATGTCGGTACGCAGTATTTT
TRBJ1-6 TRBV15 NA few CATSEGQPYNSPLHF TGTGCCACCAGCGAAGGTCAGCCCTATAATTCACCCCTCCACTTT
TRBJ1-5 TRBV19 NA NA CASSIDLDGNQPQHF TGTGCCAGTAGTATAGATCTGGACGGCAATCAGCCCCAGCATTTT
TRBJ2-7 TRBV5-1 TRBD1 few CASSLVPGGEQYF TGCGCCAGCAGCTTGGTACCAGGGGGCGAGCAGTACTTC
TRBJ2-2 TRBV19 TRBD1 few CAIRDRAYTGELFF TGTGCCATACGGGACAGGGCATACACCGGGGAGCTGTTTTTT
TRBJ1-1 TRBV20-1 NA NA CSADTGSEAFF TGCAGTGCAGATACAGGGTCAGAAGCTTTCTTT
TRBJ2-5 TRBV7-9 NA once CASTALGRKETQYF TGTGCCAGCACCGCACTTGGCCGAAAAGAGACCCAGTACTTC
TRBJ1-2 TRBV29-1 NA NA CSVDTGYGYTF TGCAGCGTTGACACAGGTTATGGCTACACCTTC
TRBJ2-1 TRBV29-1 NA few CSVEYGVPYNEQFF TGCAGCGTTGAATACGGGGTACCCTACAATGAGCAGTTCTTC
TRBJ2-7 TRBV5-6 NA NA CASSPPGSYEQYF TGTGCCAGCAGCCCCCCCGGCTCCTACGAGCAGTACTTC
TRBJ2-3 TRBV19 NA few CASSIRRDTDTQYF TGTGCCAGTAGTATCCGGAGAGACACAGATACGCAGTATTTT
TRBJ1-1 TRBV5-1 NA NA CASSAGQNTEAFF TGCGCCAGCAGCGCGGGACAGAACACTGAAGCTTTCTTT
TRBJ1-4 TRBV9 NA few CASSVGGLREKLFF TGTGCCAGCAGCGTAGGTGGTTTAAGGGAAAAACTGTTTTTT
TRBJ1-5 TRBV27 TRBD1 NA CASSSSAGQVHQPQHF TGTGCCAGCAGTTCATCGGCGGGACAGGTCCATCAGCCCCAGCATTTT
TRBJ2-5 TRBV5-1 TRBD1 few CASSLAGTEQETQYF TGCGCCAGCAGCTTGGCCGGGACAGAACAAGAGACCCAGTACTTC